These 5 T cell receptor beta chains originate from one sample sequenced in a study of T cell responses to AZD1222 COVID-19 vaccine. Sequencing was performed with immunoSEQ multiplex PCR; in TCRdb, only in-frame clones are kept and a portion is missing. The sample consists of around 200,000 clones, approximately 94% of them appearing once. This specimen consisted of peripheral blood, obtained 28 days after the second AZD1222 dose. Every receptor here comes from an adult who received the AZD1222 COVID-19 vaccine.

The CDR3 nucleotides are TGTGCCAGCACCCTACGACAGGGCACCTCCAGGAATGAGCAGTTCTTC. Residues: CASTLRQGTSRNEQFF. The chain links TRBV5-8 to TRBJ2-1; 7 bases agree with TRBD1. The CDR3 contains 16 residues. In germline, CDR1 is SGHTS, CDR2 YDEGEE. Losses at the gene ends were 6 bases for V and 7 bases for J; bases not matched to a gene: 16.

This sequence joins TRBV2 and TRBJ2-1; D is perhaps TRBD1 (6 bases). The germline V and J ends were trimmed by 6 bases and 5 bases, with 17 bases remaining between them. Germline V gene lookup returns CDR1 SNHLY and CDR2 FYNNEI. There are 15 residues in the CDR3. The CDR3 is CASSLRQAINNEQFF. In DNA form, the CDR3 reads TGTGCCAGCAGCCTTAGACAGGCGATCAACAATGAGCAGTTCTTC.

The rearrangement uses TRBV6-4 and TRBJ2-3; the match to TRBD2 covers 9 bases. Germline-derived CDR1 and CDR2 are MRHNA and SNTAGT. This CDR3 region has 15 residues. Trimming at V came to 0 bases and at J to 4 bases, leaving 2 bases not matched to a gene. CDR3 sequence: CASSDSRGGADTQYF. The CDR3 nucleotides are TGTGCCAGCAGTGACTCGCGGGGGGGTGCAGATACGCAGTATTTT.

The rearrangement links TRBV7-9 to TRBJ1-1; TRBD1 aligns across 10 bases. The CDR3 is 15 amino acids. V lost 5 bases, J lost 1 base, and 4 bases stayed unmatched. From germline, CDR1 is SEHNR and CDR2 FQNEAQ (reference sequence). CDR3 sequence (DNA): TGTGCCAGCAGCCCTAGGGACAGGGGGAACACTGAAGCTTTCTTT. Residues: CASSPRDRGNTEAFF.

V usage is TRBV28 and J usage is TRBJ1-1, with D unclear. CDR1 MDHEN and CDR2 SYDVKM come from the germline V gene. The ends were cut back, 5 bases at V and 5 bases at J, with 21 bases in the middle. This CDR3 has 16 residues. The CDR3 nucleotides read TGTGCCAGCAGTCCGGCGTTTTTTGGGCGAGGTACTGAAGCTTTCTTT. Amino acid sequence: CASSPAFFGRGTEAFF.